This TCR beta chain came from a study of siplizumab effects on memory and regulatory T cells. Turning to this clone: What it binds is unknown.

The mixed lymphocyte reaction cells underwent coculture at 37°C for roughly six days. Study-wide results and caveats: In siplizumab cultures, the suppressive function of proliferating Tregs remained unconfirmed. Sequences that were alloreactive and traceable to unstimulated CD4+ memory cells were significantly reduced by siplizumab.

The study assayed around 92,000 TCR templates per sample. TCRdb keeps only in-frame clones here, not all; method: immunoSEQ multiplex PCR. The profile shows about 19,000 clones, roughly 40% of them singletons. Unmatched junction bases numbered 9, after V lost 3 bases and J lost 4 bases. This CDR3 is 16 amino acids long. Germline CDR1 and CDR2: SGHAT and FQNNGV. The clonotype comes from a human donor in good health; the cells came from an allogeneic mixed lymphocyte reaction. Some clones in this sample may be carry-over from other donors' samples. This sequence joins TRBV11-2 and TRBJ2-1; TRBD2 matches at 7 bases. Sequenced material: CFSE-low (dividing) CD4+ T cells sorted from an allogeneic mixed lymphocyte reaction. CDR3 DNA: TGTGCCAGCAGCTTGGCTGCGGGAGCCATTTACAATGAGCAGTTCTTC. This sequence encodes CASSLAAGAIYNEQFF. The full variable domain, its missing parts supplied by reference TRBV11-2 and TRBJ2-1, is EAGVAQSPRYKIIEKRQSVAFWCNPISGHATLYWYQQILGQGPKLLIQFQNNGVVDDSQLPKDRFSAERLKGVDSTLKIQPAKLEDSAVYLCASSLAAGAIYNEQFFGPGTRLTVL.